The present T cell receptor (beta chain) was sequenced within a study of Ad26.COV2.S vaccination and SARS-CoV-2 variants. Across the study: The Ad26.COV2.S arm of the COV1001 trial was where the donor was placed. By the intramuscular route, Ad26.COV2.S was given once, or twice 56 days apart. Study-level findings and limits: Researchers cautioned that TCR breadth and depth analyses may have underestimated total T cell responses.

As to this clone: Its cognate antigen is unknown.

Treatment indicated: some 19 received Ad26.COV2.S at low or high dose, single or two shots; 5 received placebo; per-sample allocation not given. Collection of samples fell on day 63 after the first vaccine or placebo injection. J gave up 0 bases and V 0 bases, and 1 base lay outside the gene matches. The CDR3 covers 15 residues. The germline V gene has CDR1 MDHEN and CDR2 SYDVKM. Libraries were prepared by immunoSEQ multiplex PCR; TCRdb keeps only in-frame clonotypes and omits some of them. Here the sample spans 320,000 or so clones, roughly 90% being singletons. This receptor was obtained from a person between 18 and 65 years old who received the Ad26.COV2.S COVID-19 vaccine or a placebo. Specimen: peripheral blood, collected in a trial of Ad26.COV2.S vaccine versus placebo. The J gene is TRBJ2-7, the V gene TRBV28; TRBD1 matches at 8 bases. The CDR3 sequence is CASSLWGTGSYEQYF. The CDR3 DNA follows: TGTGCCAGCAGTTTATGGGGGACAGGCTCCTACGAGCAGTACTTC.